This T cell receptor beta chain was identified during a study of blood T cell repertoires in COVID-19. The overall study: Acute and convalescent COVID-19 samples came from the United States, Italy and Spain. From T cells, B-cell-depleted T cells, or PBMCs came the material, which was cDNA or gDNA.

This clone occurred a few times. Germline V CDR1 and CDR2: SGHTA, FQGNSA. The CDR3 length is 13 residues. The V end lost 6 bases, the J end lost 6 bases, and 12 bases lay between the germline ends. Methods used by the authors: Amplification with reference gene primers provided the estimates of nucleated cell counts. TCRdb's copy holds only in-frame clones and misses some; the assay was immunoSEQ multiplex PCR. V and J calls and clone size are copied from that table; D and trimming were computed from the DNA. The table shows tens of thousands of clones, with approximately 85% occurring only once. The clonotype originates from a man older than 75 with acute or convalescent COVID-19. The V and J genes are TRBV7-2 and TRBJ1-5, with no clear D. The specimen was peripheral blood. The CDR3 DNA sequence: TGTGCCAGCAGTCAGTTCACGGGTCAGCCCCAGCATTTT. Translated: CASSQFTGQPQHF.